The clone carrying this TCR beta chain is medium-sized (0.01 to 0.1%) by share. As yet, its antigen is unknown. This CDR3 has 13 residues. Trimming shortened V by 3 bases and J by 4 bases, and 10 bases separated the two germline ends. Germline V gene sequence: CDR1 GTSNPN, CDR2 SVGIG (reference sequence). The sample is drawn from a study of early T cells in non-severe SARS-CoV-2 infection. Whole-study findings and limits: VDJdb matching, biased toward anti-spike CD8 responses, missed private and CD4 specificities.

Individually, cDNA molecules had unique molecular identifiers attached to them. TCRdb processed the 5' RACE reads anew with MiXCR; each CDR3 protein has one entry. The table records under 20,000 distinct CDR3 sequences, about 5.6% of them present only once. This specimen was whole blood, taken at baseline. The chain uses TRBV30 and TRBJ1-5; D call uncertain. This TCR derives from an adult who was a healthcare worker with PCR-confirmed SARS-CoV-2 infection or an uninfected control (not recorded which). CDR3 residues: CAWRGSVNQPQHF. The CDR3 region has the DNA TGTGCCTGGAGAGGGAGTGTTAATCAGCCCCAGCATTTT.